This T cell receptor (beta chain) was recorded in a study of T-cell reconstitution after alpha-beta-depleted transplantation in children. The CDR3 is 14 amino acids. The ends were cut back, 3 bases at V and 6 bases at J, with 12 bases in the middle. TCRbeta library preparation incorporated unique molecular identifiers. MiXCR was run by TCRdb on the PCR reads, yielding one entry per CDR3 protein. This sample has about 460,000 distinct CDR3 sequences, with about an eighth found just once. Only a few counts were recorded for this clonotype. The sequence came from a female patient aged 2-15 years who had a stem cell transplant for aplastic anemia, so the T cells may come from the graft donor. The chain joins TRBV12-3 or TRBV12-4 to TRBJ2-1, with a possible D match to TRBD2 (5 bases). The sample in question was PBMCs, mostly from graft donor cells, obtained 180 days after TCRalphabeta/CD19-depleted stem cell transplant. CDR3 loop: CASSLLRGLNEQFF. DNA of the CDR3: TGTGCCAGCAGTTTGCTCCGAGGACTCAATGAGCAGTTCTTC.